These 30 T cell receptor beta chains originate from one sample sequenced in a study of CD8+ T cells in alopecia areata. cDNA prepared by RNA extraction and subsequent reverse transcription served as the template for sequencing. TCRdb keeps only in-frame clones here, not all; method: immunoSEQ multiplex PCR. The table has about 120,000 clones, roughly 68% seen once; the top ten hold about 3%. The sequenced material came from CD4+ T cells sorted from blood. The receptors originated from a human donor in good health.

This chain connects TRBV7-9 to TRBJ2-6; D not resolved. The ends were cut back, 8 bases at V and 2 bases at J, with 10 bases in the middle. Germline V gene sequence: CDR1 SEHNR, CDR2 FQNEAQ (reference sequence). The CDR3 length is 14 residues. The CDR3 here is CASGSPTGANVLTF. For the CDR3, the DNA is TGTGCCAGCGGGTCCCCCACTGGGGCCAACGTCCTGACTTTC.

This clone appeared a few times. Different DNA sequences within this sample yield the same CDR3. Here the CDR3 reads CSVLQSYEQYF. In nucleotides, the CDR3 is TGCAGCGTCCTACAATCCTACGAGCAGTACTTC. This chain joins TRBV29-1 and TRBJ2-7; D gene ambiguous. There are 11 residues in the CDR3. The V gene lost 6 bases and the J gene lost 1 base, with 7 bases spanning the gap. The germline V gene has CDR1 SQVTM and CDR2 ANQGSEA.

This rearrangement joins TRBV27 to TRBJ1-4; D is unresolved. The CDR3 spans 14 residues. Germline V gene lookup returns CDR1 MNHEY and CDR2 SMNVEV (reference sequence). The V and J ends lost 3 bases and 7 bases respectively, with 12 bases between them. The CDR3 region is CASSLAGLSEKLFF. The CDR3, as DNA: TGTGCCAGCAGTTTGGCAGGCTTGAGTGAAAAACTGTTTTTT.

J is TRBJ1-2 and V is TRBV5-4; 7 nucleotides agree with TRBD1. The V and J ends lost 6 bases and 4 bases, in that order; junction bases with no gene match: 21. This CDR3 region has 18 residues. Germline CDR1 is SGHNT and CDR2 is YYREEE (reference sequence). In DNA form, the CDR3 reads TGTGCCAGCATTAATCTCGGGGGACAGCCGAGGGTGGGCTATGGCTACACCTTC. Its protein is CASINLGGQPRVGYGYTF.

This clone has only a few counts. V and J are TRBV29-1 and TRBJ1-1, with D uncertain. V lost 4 bases, J lost 6 bases, and 9 bases lay in between. CDR1 and CDR2 from the germline V gene are SQVTM and ANQGSEA. The CDR3 has 11 residues. Written as DNA, the CDR3 is TGCAGCGTTGGCGAGAGAGCTGAAGCTTTCTTT. Protein product: CSVGERAEAFF.

The chain recombines TRBV7-9 with TRBJ2-3; 8 positions agree with TRBD2. The germline gives CDR1 SEHNR, CDR2 FQNEAQ (reference sequence). The trim removed 5 bases at V and 2 bases at J, leaving 6 bases unmatched. The CDR3 is made up of 15 amino acids. The CDR3 region has the DNA TGTGCCAGCAGCGCCACTAGCGGACCCACAGATACGCAGTATTTT. It translates to CASSATSGPTDTQYF.

The CDR3: CASSLERVGETQYF. In nucleotides, the CDR3 is TGCGCCAGCAGCTTGGAAAGGGTAGGGGAGACCCAGTACTTC. The V call is TRBV5-1, the J call TRBJ2-5; D is uncertain. Germline V gene lookup returns CDR1 SGHRS and CDR2 YFSETQ. Trimming removed 0 bases at V and 5 bases at J, with 11 bases between. This CDR3 is 14 amino acids long.

In nucleotides, the CDR3 is TGTGCCAGCAGGGATTGGGACAGGGGGAACACTGAAGCTTTCTTT. It specifies CASRDWDRGNTEAFF. This sequence joins TRBV6-5 and TRBJ1-1; 10 bases map to TRBD1. The ends lost 6 bases at V and 1 base at J; junction bases unmatched: 5. The V gene's germline CDR1 is MNHEY and CDR2 SVGAGI. The CDR3 consists of 15 residues.

This chain links TRBV19 with TRBJ1-1; TRBD1 matches 7 bases. Germline CDR1 and CDR2: LNHDA and SQIVND (reference sequence). CDR3 length: 14 amino acids. The trim removed 4 bases at V and 5 bases at J, leaving 7 bases unmatched. The CDR3 DNA follows: TGTGCCAGTAGTACACAGGGGAGGAGGACTGAAGCTTTCTTT. As protein: CASSTQGRRTEAFF. The full variable domain, with the rest looked up from reference TRBV19 and TRBJ1-1, is DGGITQSPKYLFRKEGQNVTLSCEQNLNHDAMYWYRQDPGQGLRLIYYSQIVNDFQKGDIAEGYSVSREKKESFPLTVTSAQKNPTAFYLCASSTQGRRTEAFFGQGTRLTVV.

This clone was seen a few times. Other DNA sequences in this sample translate to the same CDR3. The chain carries TRBV29-1 and TRBJ1-1; the D gene is possibly TRBD1 (5 bases). The germline V gene has CDR1 SQVTM and CDR2 ANQGSEA. The CDR3 is 11 residues long. V lost 6 bases to trimming and J lost 1 base, with 6 bases between them. CDR3 region: CSVTGNTEAFF. CDR3 nucleotide sequence: TGCAGCGTCACAGGGAACACTGAAGCTTTCTTT.

In DNA form, the CDR3 reads TGTGCCAGCAGCGGGACAGGGGTCTATGGCTACACCTTC. Its translation is CASSGTGVYGYTF. The V gene is TRBV2, the J gene TRBJ1-2; 10 nucleotides match TRBD1. CDR1 and CDR2 from the germline V gene are SNHLY and FYNNEI. This CDR3 has 13 amino acids. V was pared by 6 bases and J by 4 bases, with 2 bases of the junction left unmatched.

This sequence joins TRBV29-1 and TRBJ1-2; D unresolved. Trimming took 4 bases from V and 5 from J, leaving 11 bases between them. The CDR3 spans 12 residues. Germline V gene lookup returns CDR1 SQVTM and CDR2 ANQGSEA. CDR3 bases: TGCAGCGTTGTAGTCCCGCCTTATGGCTACACCTTC. Translating gives CSVVVPPYGYTF.

The J gene is TRBJ1-1, the V gene TRBV4-1; D uncertain. Per the germline V gene, CDR1 is MGHRA and CDR2 is YSYEKL. V was trimmed by 5 bases and J by 1 base, leaving 20 bases between them. The CDR3 sequence is 17 residues long. CDR3 nucleotide sequence: TGCGCCAGCAGCTTCCGTCCCCGTGGTGGAAAGAACACTGAAGCTTTCTTT. Encoded protein: CASSFRPRGGKNTEAFF.

This clone has just a few counts. V and J are TRBV2 and TRBJ1-6, with no clear D. Germline-derived CDR1 and CDR2 are SNHLY and FYNNEI. This CDR3 is 15 amino acids long. Trimming pared 2 bases from V and 4 bases from J, leaving 9 bases between. The CDR3 coding sequence is TGTGCCAGCAGTGAAACAAGGGCTTATAATTCACCCCTCCACTTT. Protein sequence: CASSETRAYNSPLHF.

V is TRBV5-1 and J is TRBJ1-4; possibly TRBD1 for D (5 bases). With 0 bases removed from V and 6 bases from J, the gap between germline ends came to 12 bases. CDR1 is SGHRS and CDR2 is YFSETQ in the germline V gene. The CDR3 length is 15 residues. Here the CDR3 reads CASSLEGRGDEKLFF. The CDR3 region has the DNA TGCGCCAGCAGCTTGGAGGGCAGAGGGGATGAAAAACTGTTTTTT.

CDR3 sequence: CSAVTWEAFF. CDR3 nucleotide sequence: TGCAGCGCCGTAACTTGGGAAGCTTTCTTT. This chain links TRBV29-1 with TRBJ1-1, with no clear D. V lost 7 bases to trimming and J lost 8 bases, with 11 bases between them. CDR3 length: 10 amino acids. In germline, CDR1 is SQVTM, CDR2 ANQGSEA.

The chain employs TRBV27 and TRBJ2-1; 11 bases are shared with TRBD2. CDR3 length equals 16 residues. The germline CDR1 and CDR2 sequences are MNHEY and SMNVEV (reference sequence). With 6 bases clipped from V and 0 bases from J, the junction kept 4 bases outside the gene matches. The DNA of the CDR3 is TGTGCCAGCAGCCGACTAGCGGGGTACTCCTACAATGAGCAGTTCTTC. It specifies CASSRLAGYSYNEQFF.

The CDR3 bases are TGTGCCAGCAGCATAAGCTTCGTCGAGGGGGCCGAGCAGTACTTC. Amino acid sequence: CASSISFVEGAEQYF. The chain uses TRBV7-2 and TRBJ2-7; 7 bases map to TRBD1. Per germline, CDR1 SGHTA and CDR2 FQGNSA. This CDR3 contains 15 residues. V was clipped by 5 bases and J by 6 bases; unmatched bases: 13.

The rearrangement links TRBV10-3 to TRBJ1-6, with 7 bases that match TRBD1. The CDR3 is 14 amino acids. Germline loops: CDR1 ENHRY, CDR2 SYGVKD. V dropped 6 bases and J dropped 9; count of bases not matched to a gene: 8. In DNA form, the CDR3 reads TGTGCCATCAGGGCTGGGACAGAGGTTTCACCCCTCCACTTT. Its protein is CAIRAGTEVSPLHF.

The chain joins TRBV30 to TRBJ2-2; D uncertain. The germline CDR1 and CDR2 sequences are GTSNPN and SVGIG (reference sequence). V lost 3 bases to trimming and J lost 6 bases, with 8 bases between them. The CDR3 is made up of 12 amino acids. DNA for the CDR3: TGTGCCTGGAGCTCAGGTCCCGGGGAGCTGTTTTTT. This codes for CAWSSGPGELFF.

The chain joins TRBV25-1 to TRBJ1-2, with a possible D match to TRBD1 (6 bases). This CDR3 has 16 amino acids. V lost 4 bases and J lost 2, with 17 bases in between. The germline gives CDR1 MGHDK, CDR2 SYGVNS. The CDR3 reads CASSAVPGTQNYGYTF. The CDR3 DNA follows: TGTGCCAGCAGTGCGGTTCCCGGGACACAGAACTATGGCTACACCTTC.

This chain's CDR3 is CASRSMGQGAYEQYF. CDR3 sequence (DNA): TGTGCCAGCAGGTCTATGGGACAGGGGGCGTACGAGCAGTACTTC. The rearrangement joins TRBV6-6 to TRBJ2-7; 12 positions agree with TRBD1. This CDR3 is 15 amino acids long. Germline CDR1 reads MNHNY; CDR2 reads SVGAGI (reference sequence). Germline trimming cut 6 bases from V and 4 bases from J; bases unmatched to any gene: 7.

The V call is TRBV30, the J call TRBJ1-1; possibly TRBD1 for D (5 bases). Trimming took 0 bases from V and 10 from J, leaving 12 bases between them. The CDR3 is made up of 12 amino acids. Germline CDR1 and CDR2: GTSNPN and SVGIG (reference sequence). The CDR3, as DNA: TGTGCCTGGAGTGTACGACAGAGGGGAGCTTTCTTT. This sequence encodes CAWSVRQRGAFF.

The chain links TRBV29-1 to TRBJ2-4; 9 nucleotides line up with TRBD1. This CDR3 is 18 amino acids long. Trimming cost V 8 bases and J 0 bases; bases outside gene matches: 17. Germline V lookup: CDR1 SQVTM, CDR2 ANQGSEA. Here the CDR3 reads CSIIAGDRVLLAKNIQYF. As DNA, the CDR3 is TGCAGCATCATAGCCGGGGACAGGGTACTACTAGCCAAAAACATTCAGTACTTC.

V and J are TRBV5-6 and TRBJ1-2; no clear D gene. V was clipped by 3 bases and J by 4 bases, with 13 bases between them. The germline gives CDR1 SGHDT, CDR2 YYEEEE. The CDR3 extends over 14 amino acids. The chain's CDR3 is CASSYGRAGYGYTF. CDR3 DNA sequence: TGTGCCAGCAGCTACGGACGGGCGGGCTATGGCTACACCTTC.

The genes are TRBV2 and TRBJ2-5; D tentatively fits TRBD1 or TRBD2 (6 bases each). The CDR3 has 14 amino acids. CDR1 and CDR2 from the germline V gene are SNHLY and FYNNEI. Trimming pared 1 base from V and 5 bases from J, leaving 11 bases between. The CDR3 spells CASSEVGGRETQYF. The DNA for the CDR3 is TGTGCCAGCAGTGAAGTCGGGGGCCGGGAGACCCAGTACTTC.

The J gene is TRBJ2-7, the V gene TRBV4-1, with D maybe TRBD2 (6 bases). Between the trimmed V and J ends, which lost 3 bases and 6 bases, there was a span of 15 bases. The CDR3 is made up of 14 amino acids. Germline V gene sequence: CDR1 MGHRA, CDR2 YSYEKL. The CDR3 region is CASSHDDLAREQYF. The CDR3 nucleotides are TGCGCCAGCAGCCACGATGATCTAGCGCGCGAGCAGTACTTC.

The rearrangement links TRBV29-1 to TRBJ1-3; unclear D gene. Deletions cut 7 bases from V and 0 bases from J, with 7 bases between. Germline V gene lookup returns CDR1 SQVTM and CDR2 ANQGSEA. The CDR3 spans 12 residues. CDR3 sequence (DNA): TGCAGCGAATGGGACTCTGGAAACACCATATATTTT. This sequence encodes CSEWDSGNTIYF.

The sample holds one count of this clone. The chain carries TRBV29-1 and TRBJ1-2, with 7 bases fitting TRBD1. V lost 3 bases, J lost 8 bases, and 6 bases stayed unmatched. The CDR3 totals 12 residues. Germline values: CDR1 SQVTM, CDR2 ANQGSEA. In DNA form, the CDR3 reads TGCAGCGTTGATCGGCAGGGGGTCGGCTACACCTTC. Protein product: CSVDRQGVGYTF.

This chain links TRBV9 with TRBJ2-2, with D perhaps TRBD1 (6 bases). The CDR3 consists of 15 residues. Germline CDR1 and CDR2: SGDLS and YYNGEE. The V and J ends lost 0 bases and 4 bases respectively, with 10 bases between them. CDR3 residues: CASSVAPQGTGELFF. The CDR3 region has the DNA TGTGCCAGCAGCGTAGCCCCACAGGGCACCGGGGAGCTGTTTTTT.